This T cell receptor beta chain was captured by sequencing in a study of blood T cell repertoires in COVID-19. At the level of the study: The origin of the acute and convalescent COVID-19 samples was the United States, Italy and Spain.

From germline, CDR1 is MNHEY and CDR2 SVGAGI. There are 15 residues in the CDR3. The V end lost 10 bases, the J end lost 3 bases, and 21 bases lay between the germline ends. TCRdb's table, derived via immunoSEQ multiplex PCR, lists solely in-frame clones and lacks some. The sample holds 200,000 to 250,000 clones, over 60% seen once. This clone has more than one count but fewer than ten. This receptor was identified in a woman in her 70s with acute or convalescent COVID-19. Sequencing input: peripheral blood. This chain joins TRBV6-5 and TRBJ2-5, with a possible D match to TRBD2 (6 bases). In nucleotides, the CDR3 is TGTGCCATCCGACGAGACCCCGGAGGGGAAGAGACCCAGTACTTC. Its protein is CAIRRDPGGEETQYF.